The clone carrying this TCR beta chain has a handful of counts. The antigen is unknown. This sample was included in a study of beta chain features in type 1 diabetes. Study findings and constraints: In cDNA sequencing, cells with high TCR expression could be over-represented. Type 1 diabetes patients showed fewer insertions and more deletions at VDJ junctions.

Sequencing targeted expressed TCRB transcripts, as all isolated RNA had been reverse transcribed. Naive, central memory and regulatory T cell samples yielded around 3.3 million reads on average. The data were produced by immunoSEQ multiplex PCR, yet TCRdb's version contains in-frame clones alone and is incomplete. Of roughly 41,000 clones listed, over 45% are singletons. Trimming shortened V by 5 bases and J by 7 bases, and 20 bases separated the two germline ends. The CDR3 is 15 amino acids. CDR1 and CDR2 from the germline V gene are MNHNS and SASEGT. This chain connects TRBV6-1 to TRBJ1-2; D is perhaps TRBD1 (5 bases). The specimen was central memory CD4+ T cells from blood. The origin of this receptor is a woman between 18 and 29 years old in good health. CDR3 sequence: CASSLKAGPGGGYTF. The CDR3 region has the DNA TGTGCCAGCAGTTTAAAAGCGGGGCCGGGGGGTGGCTACACCTTC.